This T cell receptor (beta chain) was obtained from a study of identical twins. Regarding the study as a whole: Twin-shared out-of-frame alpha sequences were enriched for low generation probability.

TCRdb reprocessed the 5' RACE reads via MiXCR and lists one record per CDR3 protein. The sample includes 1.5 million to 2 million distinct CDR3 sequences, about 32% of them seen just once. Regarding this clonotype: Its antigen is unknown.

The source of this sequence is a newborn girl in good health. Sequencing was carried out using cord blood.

As DNA, the CDR3 is TGTGCCAGCAGCCGTAAGGGTAACACTAACTATGGCTACACCTTC. Amino acid sequence: CASSRKGNTNYGYTF. The genes are TRBV3-1 and TRBJ1-2; D gene uncertain. The CDR3 sequence is 15 residues long. Trimming shortened V by 4 bases and J by 0 bases, and 12 bases separated the two germline ends. Germline CDR1 is LGHDT and CDR2 is YNNKEL (reference sequence).